Included here is one T cell receptor beta chain sequence, with context. This record belongs to a study of blood T cell repertoires in COVID-19. Study information: Acute and convalescent COVID-19 samples came from the United States, Italy and Spain. Nucleic acid was either cDNA or gDNA, and it came from T cells, B-cell-depleted T cells, or PBMCs.

Original methodology: Amplifying reference gene primers gave estimates of nucleated cell counts. Method: immunoSEQ multiplex PCR; TCRdb's copy keeps in-frame clones and lacks some. That table supplies the V and J calls and clone size; D and trimming were determined from the DNA. The repertoire has 400,000 to 550,000 clones, roughly 91% of them found once; the top ten carry over 4%. The CDR3 has 14 residues. The V gene lost 0 bases and the J gene lost 3 bases, with 8 bases spanning the gap. CDR1 is WSHSY, CDR2 SAAADI, per germline. The clonotype originates from a woman aged 30 to 39 with acute or convalescent COVID-19. Sequencing was done on a sample of peripheral blood. The chain carries TRBV10-2 and TRBJ1-2; D perhaps matches TRBD1 (5 bases). The CDR3 DNA reads as TGCGCCAGCAGTGAGTCGGGAGGGGACTATGGCTACACCTTC. This sequence encodes CASSESGGDYGYTF.